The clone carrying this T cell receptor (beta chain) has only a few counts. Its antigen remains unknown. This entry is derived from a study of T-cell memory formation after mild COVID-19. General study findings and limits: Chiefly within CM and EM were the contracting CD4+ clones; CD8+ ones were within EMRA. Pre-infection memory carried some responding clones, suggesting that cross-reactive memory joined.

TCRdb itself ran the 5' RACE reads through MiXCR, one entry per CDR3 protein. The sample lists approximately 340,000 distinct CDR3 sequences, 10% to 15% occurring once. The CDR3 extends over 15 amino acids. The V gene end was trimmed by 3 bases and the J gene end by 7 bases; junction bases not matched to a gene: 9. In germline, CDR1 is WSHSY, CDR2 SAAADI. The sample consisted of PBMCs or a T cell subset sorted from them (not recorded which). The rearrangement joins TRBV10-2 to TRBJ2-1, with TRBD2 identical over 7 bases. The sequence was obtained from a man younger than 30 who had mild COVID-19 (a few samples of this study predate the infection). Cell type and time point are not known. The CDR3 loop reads CASSEKWRGMNEQFF. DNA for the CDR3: TGCGCCAGCAGTGAAAAATGGCGGGGGATGAATGAGCAGTTCTTC.